This T cell receptor beta chain was obtained from a study of blood T cell repertoires in COVID-19. On the study more broadly: Samples representing acute and convalescent COVID-19 were sourced from the United States, Italy and Spain. The analysed material was cDNA or gDNA that came from T cells, B-cell-depleted T cells, or PBMCs.

Per the original data handling: For nucleated cells, counts were estimated from reference gene primer amplification. Some clones are missing from TCRdb's copy, which holds only in-frame ones; the method was immunoSEQ multiplex PCR. The DNA was the basis for D and trimming; V, J and clone size are from that table. Of roughly 190,000 clones listed, approximately 81% are singletons. This clone was seen more than once but under ten times. Germline CDR1 reads MNHNS; CDR2 reads SASEGT. The CDR3 extends over 15 amino acids. V lost 2 bases to trimming and J lost 1 base, with 11 bases between them. The chain joins TRBV6-1 to TRBJ2-5; a weak D match, TRBD2 (6 bases). The source material was peripheral blood. The sequence came from a human donor in a cohort sampled during active COVID-19. The CDR3 protein is CASSEFPGVQETQYF. CDR3 DNA sequence: TGTGCCAGCAGTGAATTCCCGGGGGTCCAAGAGACCCAGTACTTC.